This T cell receptor (beta chain) appears in the sequencing data of a study of patients and donors after allogeneic stem cell transplantation. TCRdb used MiXCR to reprocess the RT-PCR reads, holding one entry per CDR3 protein. The sample consists of about 960,000 distinct CDR3 sequences, under 20% of them appearing once. The CDR3 covers 15 residues. V was pared by 6 bases and J by 2 bases, with 3 bases of the junction left unmatched. This clonotype was sampled from a human donor who was either an allogeneic HSCT recipient or a stem cell or donor lymphocyte infusion donor (not recorded which). It is not recorded whose cells these are; they may come from a transplant donor. The chain recombines TRBV12-3 or TRBV12-4 with TRBJ2-5; 13 positions agree with TRBD2. Sequencing was carried out using blood, either unsorted or a sorted T cell fraction (not recorded which). The DNA of the CDR3 is TGTGCCAGCAGGGGGACTAGCGGGAAACAAGAGACCCAGTACTTC. As protein: CASRGTSGKQETQYF.